The clone carrying this T cell receptor (beta chain) was observed a few times. The antigen is unknown. One entry per CDR3 protein results from TCRdb running MiXCR on the RT-PCR reads. The sample carries 450,000 to 600,000 distinct CDR3 sequences, 7.6% recorded once. These data originate in a study of response to subunit inactivated influenza vaccine. V shed 0 bases and J shed 6 bases, with 21 bases lying between them. In germline, CDR1 is SGHAT, CDR2 FQNNGV. The CDR3 runs 18 residues. Study results and caveats: Authors proposed each seasonal influenza vaccination draws in few new T cells.

The V gene is TRBV11-2, the J gene TRBJ2-1, with D tentatively TRBD1 (5 bases). Sequencing was performed on PBMCs from blood, taken about 23 months after vaccination. The TCR was taken from a man aged 45 to 75 who received an inactivated influenza vaccine. The CDR3 DNA sequence: TGTGCCAGCAGCTTAGACGGCTCGGCAGGGATCACCCTCAATGAGCAGTTCTTC. Translating it yields CASSLDGSAGITLNEQFF.